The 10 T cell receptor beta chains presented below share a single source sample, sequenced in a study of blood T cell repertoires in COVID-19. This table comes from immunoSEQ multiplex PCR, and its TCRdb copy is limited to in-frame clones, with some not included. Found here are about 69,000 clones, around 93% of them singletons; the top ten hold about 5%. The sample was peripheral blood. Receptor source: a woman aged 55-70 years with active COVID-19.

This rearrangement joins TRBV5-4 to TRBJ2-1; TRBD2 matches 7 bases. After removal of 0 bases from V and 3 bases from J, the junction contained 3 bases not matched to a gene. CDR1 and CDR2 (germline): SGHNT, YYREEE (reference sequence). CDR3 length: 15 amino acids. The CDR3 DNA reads TGTGCCAGCAGCTTGGTAAGCGGGGACTACAATGAGCAGTTCTTC. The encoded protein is CASSLVSGDYNEQFF.

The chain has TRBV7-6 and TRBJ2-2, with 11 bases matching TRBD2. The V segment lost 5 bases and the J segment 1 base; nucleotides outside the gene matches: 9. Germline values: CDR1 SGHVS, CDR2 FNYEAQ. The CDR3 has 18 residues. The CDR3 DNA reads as TGTGCCAGCAGCCCCACTGCGCTAGCGGGAGGGAACACCGGGGAGCTGTTTTTT. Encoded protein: CASSPTALAGGNTGELFF.

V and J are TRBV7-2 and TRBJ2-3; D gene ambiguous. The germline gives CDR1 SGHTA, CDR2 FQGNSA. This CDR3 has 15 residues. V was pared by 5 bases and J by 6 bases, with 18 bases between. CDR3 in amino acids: CASSLGGSTWDTQYF. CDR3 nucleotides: TGTGCCAGCAGCCTAGGCGGCAGCACCTGGGATACGCAGTATTTT.

Here the CDR3 DNA reads TGTGCCAGTAGTATTGTTGGCGGGAGGCCGTACAATGAGCAGTTCTTC. It encodes CASSIVGGRPYNEQFF. The chain is built from TRBV19 and TRBJ2-1, with 8 bases lining up with TRBD2. The germline V gene encodes CDR1 LNHDA and CDR2 SQIVND (reference sequence). V trimming: 3 bases; J trimming: 4 bases; junction bases outside the gene matches: 8. The CDR3 has 16 residues. Variable domain in full (rest from reference TRBV19 and TRBJ2-1): DGGITQSPKYLFRKEGQNVTLSCEQNLNHDAMYWYRQDPGQGLRLIYYSQIVNDFQKGDIAEGYSVSREKKESFPLTVTSAQKNPTAFYLCASSIVGGRPYNEQFFGPGTRLTVL.

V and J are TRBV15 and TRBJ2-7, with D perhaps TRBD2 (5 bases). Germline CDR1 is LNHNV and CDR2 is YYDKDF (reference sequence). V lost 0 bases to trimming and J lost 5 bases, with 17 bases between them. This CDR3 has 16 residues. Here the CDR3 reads CATSRDRVIGVNEQYF. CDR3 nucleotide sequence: TGTGCCACCAGCAGAGATCGGGTAATCGGGGTAAACGAGCAGTACTTC.

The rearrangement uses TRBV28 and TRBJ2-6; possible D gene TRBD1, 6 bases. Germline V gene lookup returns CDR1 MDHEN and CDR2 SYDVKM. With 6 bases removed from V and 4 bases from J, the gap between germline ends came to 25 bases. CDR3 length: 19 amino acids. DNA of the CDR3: TGTGCCAGCAGACCACCCCCGGGACAAAATACGGAGGGGGCCAACGTCCTGACTTTC. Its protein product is CASRPPPGQNTEGANVLTF. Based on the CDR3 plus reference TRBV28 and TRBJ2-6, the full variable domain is DVKVTQSSRYLVKRTGEKVFLECVQDMDHENMFWYRQDPGLGLRLIYFSYDVKMKEKGDIPEGYSVSREKKERFSLILESASTNQTSMYLCASRPPPGQNTEGANVLTFGAGSRLTVL.

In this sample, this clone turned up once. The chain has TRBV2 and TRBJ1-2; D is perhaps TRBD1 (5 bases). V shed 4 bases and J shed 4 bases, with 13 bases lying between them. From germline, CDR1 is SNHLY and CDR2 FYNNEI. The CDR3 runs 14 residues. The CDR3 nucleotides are TGTGCCAGCAGTGGTAAGGGGACTCTCTATGGCTACACCTTC. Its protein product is CASSGKGTLYGYTF.

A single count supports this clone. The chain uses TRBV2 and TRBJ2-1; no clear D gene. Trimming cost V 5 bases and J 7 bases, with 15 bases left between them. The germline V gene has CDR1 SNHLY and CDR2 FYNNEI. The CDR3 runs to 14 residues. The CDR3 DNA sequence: TGTGCCAGCAGTTTCATTGACTCTCCGAATGAGCAGTTCTTC. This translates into CASSFIDSPNEQFF. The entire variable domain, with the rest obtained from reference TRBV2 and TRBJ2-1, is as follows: EPEVTQTPSHQVTQMGQEVILRCVPISNHLYFYWYRQILGQKVEFLVSFYNNEISEKSEIFDDQFSVERPDGSNFTLKIRSTKLEDSAMYFCASSFIDSPNEQFFGPGTRLTVL.

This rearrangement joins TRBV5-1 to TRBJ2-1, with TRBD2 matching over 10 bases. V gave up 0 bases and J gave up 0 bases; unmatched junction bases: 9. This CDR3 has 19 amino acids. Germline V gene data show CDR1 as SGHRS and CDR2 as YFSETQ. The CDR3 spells CASSLEGTSARSSYNEQFF. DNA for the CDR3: TGCGCCAGCAGCTTGGAAGGGACTAGCGCCCGGAGCTCCTACAATGAGCAGTTCTTC.

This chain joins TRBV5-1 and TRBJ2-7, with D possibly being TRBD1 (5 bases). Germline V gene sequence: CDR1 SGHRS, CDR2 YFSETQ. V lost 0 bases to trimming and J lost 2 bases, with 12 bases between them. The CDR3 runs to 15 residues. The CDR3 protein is CASSLVGPPTYEQYF. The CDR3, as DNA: TGCGCCAGCAGCTTGGTGGGGCCTCCTACCTACGAGCAGTACTTC.